Listed below are T cell receptor beta chains from one sample, sequenced in a study of STAT3 mutations in large granular lymphocyte leukemia. The method was immunoSEQ multiplex PCR; TCRdb's version includes in-frame clones alone and lacks a portion of them. The data contain about 39,000 clones, roughly three quarters of them singletons. Material: PBMCs. These receptors originate from a human donor with T large granular lymphocyte leukemia. Some clones in this sample may be carry-over from other donors' samples. Both conserved end residues are part of each CDR3. A D gene is named only where the DNA matches it firmly. For some rows the clone size is stated as once, few or many, or as a class when expanded; others skip it.

j_call d_call clone_size v_call cdr3_aa cdr3_nt
TRBJ1-6 TRBD1 - TRBV28 CASSLGDRDNSPLHF TGTGCCAGCAGTTTGGGAGACAGGGATAATTCACCCCTCCACTTT
TRBJ1-5 - - TRBV2 CASRAFENQPQHF TGTGCCAGCAGGGCGTTCGAAAATCAGCCCCAGCATTTT
TRBJ2-7 - few TRBV12-5 CASGLVPGTHFGQYF TGTGCTAGTGGTTTGGTACCGGGGACTCACTTCGGGCAGTACTTC
TRBJ1-2 - - TRBV19 CASSITPGANYGYTF TGTGCCAGTAGTATCACCCCAGGGGCTAACTATGGCTACACCTTC
TRBJ1-3 TRBD1 - TRBV10-3 CAISEAQGAGNTIYF TGTGCCATCAGTGAGGCACAGGGGGCTGGAAACACCATATATTTT
TRBJ1-1 - - TRBV18 CASSKVKNTEAFF TGTGCCAGCTCAAAAGTGAAGAACACTGAAGCTTTCTTT
TRBJ1-1 TRBD1 - TRBV6-6 CASSYWTGENTEAFF TGTGCCAGCAGTTACTGGACAGGGGAGAACACTGAAGCTTTCTTT
TRBJ1-1 - - TRBV5-1 CASSYGGSEAFF TGCGCCAGCAGCTATGGGGGGAGTGAAGCTTTCTTT
TRBJ2-2 - - TRBV7-8 CASSGVNTGELFF TGTGCCAGCTCGGGGGTGAACACCGGGGAGCTGTTTTTT
TRBJ1-3 - - TRBV30 CAWRRGNTIYF TGTGCCTGGAGAAGGGGAAACACCATATATTTT
TRBJ1-3 - - TRBV6-5 CASSYAGIGGNTIYF TGTGCCAGCAGTTACGCGGGGATCGGGGGAAACACCATATATTTT
TRBJ2-1 TRBD2 - TRBV5-1 CASSPGLAGGVEQFF TGCGCCAGCAGCCCCGGACTAGCGGGGGGGGTTGAGCAGTTCTTC
TRBJ2-3 TRBD1 - TRBV2 CASMRRRQGGADTQYF TGTGCCAGCATGCGGAGGAGACAGGGGGGGGCAGATACGCAGTATTTT
TRBJ2-7 - - TRBV9 CASSGGSEQYF TGTGCCAGCAGCGGAGGGAGCGAGCAGTACTTC
TRBJ2-5 TRBD1 - TRBV18 CASSPFTGTGVETQYF TGTGCCAGCTCACCGTTCACCGGGACAGGGGTTGAGACCCAGTACTTC
TRBJ2-3 TRBD2 - TRBV7-9 CASNSLETGTSGLTDTQYF TGTGCCAGCAACTCCCTCGAAACCGGGACTAGCGGTTTAACAGATACGCAGTATTTT
TRBJ1-1 TRBD1 - TRBV7-6 CASSYGTGVNTEAFF TGTGCCAGCAGCTACGGGACAGGGGTGAACACTGAAGCTTTCTTT
TRBJ1-5 - - TRBV18 CASSPWQGHQPQHF TGTGCCAGCTCCCCCTGGCAGGGACATCAGCCCCAGCATTTT
TRBJ2-6 - - TRBV7-9 CASSLGKRTPDSGANVLTF TGTGCCAGCAGCTTGGGTAAGCGGACACCAGACTCTGGGGCCAACGTCCTGACTTTC
TRBJ1-6 - - TRBV11-3 CASSEGQTTEKNSPLHF TGTGCCAGCAGCGAGGGGCAAACGACAGAGAAGAATTCACCCCTCCACTTT
TRBJ2-5 - - TRBV19 CASSSTPAVQETQYF TGTGCCAGTAGCTCCACCCCGGCGGTCCAAGAGACCCAGTACTTC
TRBJ2-3 - - TRBV4-1 CASSQGGAADTQYF TGCGCCAGCAGCCAAGGGGGGGCCGCAGATACGCAGTATTTT
TRBJ2-5 - - TRBV7-9 CASSTEGGLRETQYF TGTGCCAGCAGCACAGAAGGGGGTCTGAGAGAGACCCAGTACTTC
TRBJ2-7 - - TRBV27 CASSLGSSGSYEQYF TGTGCCAGCAGTTTAGGTTCAAGCGGCTCCTACGAGCAGTACTTC
TRBJ2-1 - - TRBV14 CASSQVYGGGEQFF TGTGCCAGCAGCCAAGTTTACGGGGGCGGTGAGCAGTTCTTC
TRBJ1-1 - - TRBV7-2 CASSLALALATEAFF TGTGCCAGCAGCTTAGCTCTGGCCCTGGCGACTGAAGCTTTCTTT
TRBJ2-7 TRBD1 once TRBV11-2 CASSLGAGGYEQYF TGTGCCAGCAGCTTAGGAGCAGGGGGCTACGAGCAGTACTTC
TRBJ2-7 TRBD1 - TRBV2 CASSDPGGASHEQYF TGTGCCAGCAGCGATCCAGGGGGCGCATCCCACGAGCAGTACTTC
TRBJ2-7 - few TRBV27 CASSHRDNYEQYF TGTGCCAGCAGTCATCGGGACAACTACGAGCAGTACTTC
TRBJ1-2 TRBD1 - TRBV28 CASRVQGEGYGYTF TGTGCCAGCAGGGTACAGGGGGAGGGTTATGGCTACACCTTC
TRBJ2-7 - - TRBV7-9 CASSLYVGRGYIREQYF TGTGCCAGCAGCTTATATGTAGGTAGGGGATATATACGGGAGCAGTACTTC
TRBJ2-1 - - TRBV5-5 CASSRDGGSSSYNEQFF TGTGCCAGCAGCCGCGATGGAGGTTCTAGCTCCTACAATGAGCAGTTCTTC
TRBJ2-3 - - TRBV19 CASSIPRRTDTQYF TGTGCCAGTAGTATCCCCAGGCGCACAGATACGCAGTATTTT
TRBJ1-4 - - TRBV6-6 CASRPRGVGEKLFF TGTGCCAGCAGACCGAGGGGTGTTGGGGAAAAACTGTTTTTT
TRBJ2-1 - - TRBV27 CASSSPGPLGNEQFF TGTGCCAGCAGTTCTCCGGGCCCCCTGGGCAATGAGCAGTTCTTC
TRBJ1-2 - - TRBV28 CASSPSLGYTF TGTGCCAGCAGTCCATCCTTAGGCTACACCTTC
TRBJ2-5 TRBD2 - TRBV27 CASSLGFRASGETQYF TGTGCCAGCAGTTTGGGGTTTAGGGCTAGCGGTGAGACCCAGTACTTC
TRBJ2-5 TRBD1 - TRBV7-9 CASSDRDSEETQYF TGTGCCAGCAGCGACCGGGACAGCGAAGAGACCCAGTACTTC
TRBJ2-2 TRBD2 - TRBV6-1 CASTSGVDTGELFF TGTGCCAGCACTAGCGGGGTAGACACCGGGGAGCTGTTTTTT
TRBJ1-3 - - TRBV5-1 CASSLDLPGPHGNTIYF TGCGCCAGCAGCTTGGACCTCCCGGGACCTCACGGAAACACCATATATTTT
TRBJ2-7 TRBD1 - TRBV5-1 CASSLGTGNAYEQYF TGCGCCAGCAGCCTGGGGACAGGCAACGCCTACGAGCAGTACTTC
TRBJ1-2 TRBD1 - TRBV2 CASLRDRGSNYGYTF TGTGCCAGCCTCCGGGACAGAGGGTCTAACTATGGCTACACCTTC
TRBJ2-1 - once TRBV5-1 CASSLARDYPSSYNEQFF TGCGCCAGCAGCTTGGCGCGAGACTACCCGAGCTCCTACAATGAGCAGTTCTTC
TRBJ1-6 - - TRBV18 CASSQDLSSYNSPLHF TGTGCCAGCTCACAGGACTTGAGCTCCTATAATTCACCCCTCCACTTT
TRBJ1-6 - - TRBV2 CASTGGSNSPLHF TGTGCCAGCACGGGGGGCTCTAATTCACCCCTCCACTTT
TRBJ2-2 - - TRBV4-1 CASSPPPAQGFTGELFF TGCGCCAGCAGCCCACCCCCGGCACAGGGCTTCACCGGGGAGCTGTTTTTT
TRBJ2-7 - - TRBV5-1 CASSLAPDSYEQYF TGCGCCAGCAGCTTGGCGCCGGACTCCTACGAGCAGTACTTC
TRBJ2-6 - - TRBV6-1 CASRLVLSGANVLTF TGTGCCAGCAGATTGGTTCTGTCTGGGGCCAACGTCCTGACTTTC
TRBJ1-1 TRBD1 - TRBV5-1 CASSLSQGAQGEAFF TGCGCCAGCAGCTTGTCCCAGGGGGCCCAGGGTGAAGCTTTCTTT
TRBJ2-7 TRBD1 once TRBV5-6 CASSLDRGHSSYEQYF TGTGCCAGCAGCTTGGATAGGGGGCATAGCTCCTACGAGCAGTACTTC
TRBJ1-2 TRBD1 - TRBV27 CASSFLGGGEFYGYTF TGTGCCAGCAGTTTTTTAGGAGGGGGCGAATTCTATGGCTACACCTTC